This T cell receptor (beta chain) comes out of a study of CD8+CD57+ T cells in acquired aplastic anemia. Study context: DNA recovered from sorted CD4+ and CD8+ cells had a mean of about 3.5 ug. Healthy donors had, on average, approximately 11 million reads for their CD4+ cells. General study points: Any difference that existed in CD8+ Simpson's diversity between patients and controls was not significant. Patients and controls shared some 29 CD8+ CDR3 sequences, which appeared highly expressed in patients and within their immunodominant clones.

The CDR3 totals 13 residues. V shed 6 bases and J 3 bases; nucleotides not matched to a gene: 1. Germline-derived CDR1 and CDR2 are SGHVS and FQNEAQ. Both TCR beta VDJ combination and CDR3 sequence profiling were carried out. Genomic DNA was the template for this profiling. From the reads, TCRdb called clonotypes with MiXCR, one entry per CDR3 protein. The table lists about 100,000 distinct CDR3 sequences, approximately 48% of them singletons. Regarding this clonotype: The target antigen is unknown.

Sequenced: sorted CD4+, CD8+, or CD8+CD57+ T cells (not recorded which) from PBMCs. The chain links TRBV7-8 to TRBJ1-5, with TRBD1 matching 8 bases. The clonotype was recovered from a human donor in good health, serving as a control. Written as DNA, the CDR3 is TGTGCCAGCAGGACAGGGGACAATCAGCCCCAGCATTTT. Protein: CASRTGDNQPQHF.